The rows below give T cell receptor beta chains drawn from one sample of a study of shared clonotypes between healthy human individuals. Only in-frame clones appear in the TCRdb table, and some are missing; sequencing was by immunoSEQ multiplex PCR. This sample has 1 million to 1.2 million clones, with approximately 77% found just once. Sequenced input: memory CD4+ T cells from PBMCs. These receptors came from a young man in good health. Some clones in this sample may be carry-over from other donors' samples. Each CDR3 is given with its conserved first and last residue. The D gene is left open where the match is weak. Clone size appears in some rows only: once, few, many, or a class for an expanded clone.

TRBV5-1	TRBJ2-1	.	TRBD2	CASSLVGGSNPDEQFF	TGCGCCAGCAGCTTGGTGGGCGGGAGTAACCCGGATGAGCAGTTCTTC
TRBV7-9	TRBJ1-2	.	.	CASSFLEDYGYTF	TGTGCCAGCAGCTTCCTCGAAGACTATGGCTACACCTTC
TRBV10-2	TRBJ2-1	many	TRBD1	CASSPTGTGVGVDGEQFF	TGCGCCAGCAGTCCAACCGGGACAGGGGTGGGGGTTGACGGTGAGCAGTTCTTC
TRBV5-1	TRBJ2-7	.	.	CASSPNSYEQYF	TGCGCCAGCAGCCCCAATTCCTACGAGCAGTACTTC
TRBV10-3	TRBJ1-1	once	.	CAISGWLNTEAFF	TGTGCCATCAGTGGATGGTTGAACACTGAAGCTTTCTTT
TRBV7-2	TRBJ2-6	.	TRBD1	CASSPGTGSPVLTF	TGTGCCAGCAGCCCCGGGACAGGTTCCCCCGTCCTGACTTTC
TRBV7-9	TRBJ2-7	.	.	CASSLVGVYEQYF	TGTGCCAGCAGCTTAGTAGGGGTCTACGAGCAGTACTTC
TRBV5-5	TRBJ2-2	.	.	CASSLTGSEGELFF	TGTGCCAGCAGCTTGACAGGGTCTGAGGGGGAGCTGTTTTTT
TRBV6-1	TRBJ1-5	few	TRBD1	CASSGQGTNNQPQHF	TGTGCCAGCAGTGGACAGGGGACCAACAATCAGCCCCAGCATTTT
TRBV10-2	TRBJ1-1	.	.	CASSSQGGANTEAFF	TGCGCCAGCAGTTCACAAGGGGGAGCGAACACTGAAGCTTTCTTT
TRBV5-3	TRBJ2-7	.	TRBD1	CARSPRGLDEQYF	TGTGCCAGAAGCCCCAGGGGGCTCGACGAGCAGTACTTC
TRBV9	TRBJ1-5	.	.	CASSVDGGRQPQHF	TGTGCCAGCAGCGTAGACGGGGGGAGACAGCCCCAGCATTTT
TRBV30	TRBJ1-5	.	.	CAWRGPLTDQPQHF	TGTGCCTGGAGAGGGCCCCTAACAGATCAGCCCCAGCATTTT
TRBV5-1	TRBJ2-7	.	.	CASSLRLEGYEQYF	TGCGCCAGCAGCTTAAGATTGGAAGGCTACGAGCAGTACTTC
TRBV4-2	TRBJ1-1	few	.	CASSQETGSGTEAFF	TGTGCCAGCAGCCAAGAGACCGGTTCGGGCACTGAAGCTTTCTTT
TRBV7-6	TRBJ2-2	once	.	CASSLGMEASATGELFF	TGTGCCAGCAGCTTAGGAATGGAGGCGTCGGCCACCGGGGAGCTGTTTTTT
TRBV7-8	TRBJ2-1	.	TRBD2	CASSRPAGPYLQFF	TGTGCCAGCAGCCGTCCAGCGGGACCTTACCTCCAGTTCTTC
TRBV28	TRBJ1-5	.	.	CASRPAGGGGNQPQHF	TGTGCCAGCAGACCCGCCGGGGGAGGGGGCAATCAGCCCCAGCATTTT
TRBV19	TRBJ2-1	.	.	CASSPRGNNEQFF	TGTGCCAGTAGTCCCCGAGGTAACAATGAGCAGTTCTTC
TRBV28	TRBJ2-1	many	.	CASRTGGSWDEQFF	TGTGCCAGCAGGACAGGCGGGAGTTGGGATGAGCAGTTCTTC
TRBV7-8	TRBJ2-7	.	.	CASSKPLDASYEQYF	TGTGCCAGCAGCAAGCCCCTGGACGCGTCCTACGAGCAGTACTTC
TRBV7-9	TRBJ1-1	.	TRBD1	CASSLGRQGMNTEAFF	TGTGCCAGCAGCTTGGGTCGACAGGGGATGAACACTGAAGCTTTCTTT
TRBV6-1	TRBJ2-7	.	.	CAGLDQGGEQYF	TGTGCCGGGCTAGATCAGGGGGGAGAGCAGTACTTC